Each of the 3 T cell receptor beta chains below was sequenced from the same sample in a study of blood T cell repertoires in COVID-19. The method was immunoSEQ multiplex PCR; TCRdb's version includes in-frame clones alone and lacks a portion of them. Of 150,000 to 200,000 clones detected, about nine tenths appear once; the ten largest clones hold 6.5% to 8.5%. The specimen was peripheral blood. These receptors all come from a man aged 35-49 years with acute or convalescent COVID-19.

The chain recombines TRBV4-2 with TRBJ1-2, with D uncertain. The CDR3 sequence is 14 residues long. The germline V gene has CDR1 LGHNA and CDR2 YNFKEQ. The V end lost 0 bases, the J end lost 8 bases, and 13 bases lay between the germline ends. CDR3 in DNA: TGTGCCAGCAGCCAAGATACGGGGTCACAGGGCTACACCTTC. Protein: CASSQDTGSQGYTF.

This clone has more than one count but fewer than ten. The CDR3 DNA reads TGTGCCAGCAGCCCCGGACAGGGGAACGGGGAGCTGTTTTTT. Residues: CASSPGQGNGELFF. This chain joins TRBV7-9 and TRBJ2-2; 9 nucleotides agree with TRBD1. CDR1 and CDR2 (germline): SEHNR, FQNEAQ (reference sequence). The CDR3 has 14 residues. V lost 5 bases to trimming and J lost 7 bases; unmatched junction nucleotides: 5. Looking up the rest from reference TRBV7-9 and TRBJ2-2 gives the full variable domain: DTGVSQNPRHKITKRGQNVTFRCDPISEHNRLYWYRQTLGQGPEFLTYFQNEAQLEKSRLLSDRFSAERPKGSFSTLEIQRTEQGDSAMYLCASSPGQGNGELFFGEGSRLTVL.

This chain connects TRBV2 to TRBJ1-1, with TRBD1 identical over 11 bases. V dropped 6 bases and J dropped 1; count of bases not matched to a gene: 4. The germline gives CDR1 SNHLY, CDR2 FYNNEI. The CDR3 is made up of 15 amino acids. The CDR3 region is CASSGQGAGNTEAFF. The DNA of the CDR3 is TGTGCCAGCAGCGGACAGGGGGCGGGGAACACTGAAGCTTTCTTT. The full variable domain, with the rest looked up from reference TRBV2 and TRBJ1-1, is EPEVTQTPSHQVTQMGQEVILRCVPISNHLYFYWYRQILGQKVEFLVSFYNNEISEKSEIFDDQFSVERPDGSNFTLKIRSTKLEDSAMYFCASSGQGAGNTEAFFGQGTRLTVV.